Following are 29 T cell receptor beta chains from one sample sequenced in a study of control samples from healthy donors and cancer patients. Profiled with immunoSEQ multiplex PCR; TCRdb holds only in-frame clones, not every one. The table has approximately 93,000 clones, roughly nine tenths seen once. Sequencing used PBMCs. These receptors originate from a woman between 50 and 59 years old with colorectal cancer.

The J gene is TRBJ1-5, the V gene TRBV27; D is ambiguous. The germline V and J ends were trimmed by 5 bases and 5 bases, with 13 bases remaining between them. CDR3 length equals 14 residues. Germline lookup yields CDR1 MNHEY and CDR2 SMNVEV (reference sequence). The CDR3 is CASSPTSPDQPQHF. CDR3 DNA: TGTGCCAGCAGTCCCACCAGCCCCGATCAGCCCCAGCATTTT.

Here the CDR3 reads CASSLSRDLNTEAFF. The CDR3 region has the DNA TGTGCCAGCTCCTTGAGCAGGGACCTGAACACTGAAGCTTTCTTT. This chain uses TRBV18 with TRBJ1-1; a weak D match, TRBD1 (5 bases). The CDR3 extends over 15 amino acids. V gave up 6 bases and J gave up 0 bases, with 14 bases separating them. Germline-derived CDR1 and CDR2 are KGHSH and LQKENI.

The V call is TRBV25-1, the J call TRBJ2-3; perhaps D is TRBD1 or TRBD2 (6 bases each). Deletions cut 2 bases from V and 1 base from J, with 10 bases between. Germline CDR1 reads MGHDK; CDR2 reads SYGVNS. The CDR3 length is 15 residues. DNA for the CDR3: TGTGCCAGCAGTGAAACGGGGGCCCGCACAGATACGCAGTATTTT. Translation gives CASSETGARTDTQYF.

The chain is built from TRBV7-2 and TRBJ2-1; 8 bases align to TRBD2. The CDR3 has 15 amino acids. Germline values: CDR1 SGHTA, CDR2 FQGNSA. The trim removed 5 bases at V and 7 bases at J, leaving 10 bases unmatched. The CDR3 DNA reads as TGTGCCAGCAGCCCCTCAGCGGGGGCGACAAATGAGCAGTTCTTC. The encoded protein is CASSPSAGATNEQFF.

The V call is TRBV28, the J call TRBJ1-5; possibly TRBD1 for D (5 bases). Germline V lookup: CDR1 MDHEN, CDR2 SYDVKM. Trimming cost V 5 bases and J 11 bases, with 16 bases left between them. The CDR3 consists of 13 residues. For the CDR3, the DNA is TGTGCCAGCAGTCCCTGGGACGGACGGTCCCAGCATTTT. Its protein product is CASSPWDGRSQHF.

This rearrangement joins TRBV2 to TRBJ2-5, with D possibly being TRBD1 (6 bases). Trimming took off 5 bases at V and 1 base at J, with 14 bases between the two ends. Germline CDR1 reads SNHLY; CDR2 reads FYNNEI. The CDR3 loop spans 15 amino acids. CDR3 amino acids: CASSRIQGVQETQYF. The DNA for the CDR3 is TGTGCCAGCAGTCGAATACAGGGAGTCCAAGAGACCCAGTACTTC. The whole variable domain, filled in from reference TRBV2 and TRBJ2-5, reads EPEVTQTPSHQVTQMGQEVILRCVPISNHLYFYWYRQILGQKVEFLVSFYNNEISEKSEIFDDQFSVERPDGSNFTLKIRSTKLEDSAMYFCASSRIQGVQETQYFGPGTRLLVL.

This chain links TRBV21-1 with TRBJ2-2; no DNA check was done on the table's D call, TRBD1. TRBV21-1 represents a pseudogene. The CDR3 length is 17 residues. CDR3 sequence (DNA): TGTGCCAGCAGCAAAAATGGGGTGGGGCTTAACACCGGGGAGCTGTTTTTT. Translation gives CASSKNGVGLNTGELFF.

Ten or more counts support this clone. This sequence joins TRBV15 and TRBJ2-2; the match to TRBD2 covers 11 bases. V lost 4 bases to trimming and J lost 6 bases; unmatched junction nucleotides: 4. The CDR3 runs to 15 residues. From germline, CDR1 is LNHNV and CDR2 YYDKDF (reference sequence). The CDR3 reads CATSTGTSGPGELFF. The CDR3 coding sequence is TGTGCCACCAGCACCGGGACTAGCGGCCCCGGGGAGCTGTTTTTT.

The chain carries TRBV7-2 and TRBJ2-1; 9 bases map to TRBD2. Looked up from germline, CDR1 is SGHTA and CDR2 is FQGNSA. The V segment lost 3 bases and the J segment 7 bases; nucleotides outside the gene matches: 7. CDR3 length: 15 residues. The CDR3: CASSFGGLAKNEQFF. The CDR3 DNA sequence: TGTGCCAGCAGCTTTGGGGGACTAGCTAAAAATGAGCAGTTCTTC.

The V call is TRBV7-3, the J call TRBJ2-3, with D unclear. The CDR3 sequence is 12 residues long. The V end lost 8 bases, the J end lost 1 base, and 7 bases lay between the germline ends. The germline gives CDR1 SGHTA, CDR2 FQGTGA. CDR3 DNA: TGTGCCAGCGCCATGGGCACAGATACGCAGTATTTT. As protein: CASAMGTDTQYF.

This chain connects TRBV9 to TRBJ2-1, with D possibly TRBD2 on 6 matching bases. The CDR3 covers 15 residues. Trimming cost V 4 bases and J 3 bases, with 14 bases left between them. Germline V gene lookup returns CDR1 SGDLS and CDR2 YYNGEE. CDR3 residues: CASSIGTDFYNEQFF. The CDR3 region has the DNA TGTGCCAGCAGCATAGGGACTGACTTCTACAATGAGCAGTTCTTC.

The genes are TRBV30 and TRBJ2-3, with 12 bases aligning to TRBD2. The CDR3 extends over 14 amino acids. Per the germline V gene, CDR1 is GTSNPN and CDR2 is SVGIG (reference sequence). With V trimmed by 5 bases and J by 4 bases, 4 bases remained unmatched. The CDR3 nucleotides are TGTGCCTGGGGACTAGCGGGAAATCCAGATACGCAGTATTTT. It codes for CAWGLAGNPDTQYF.

The chain couples TRBV28 to TRBJ1-6; D is perhaps TRBD1 (5 bases). This CDR3 is 14 amino acids long. The germline CDR1 and CDR2 sequences are MDHEN and SYDVKM. Trimming pared 4 bases from V and 6 bases from J, leaving 10 bases between. For the CDR3, the DNA is TGTGCCAGCAGTTCCCGGGACGGTAATTCACCCCTCCACTTT. Protein sequence: CASSSRDGNSPLHF.

The DNA for the CDR3 is TGTGCCAGCAGCATCAGGGGGACTAATGAAAAACTGTTTTTT. As protein: CASSIRGTNEKLFF. This rearrangement joins TRBV5-6 to TRBJ1-4, with 7 bases aligning to TRBD1. This CDR3 region has 14 residues. With 4 bases clipped from V and 2 bases from J, the junction kept 2 bases outside the gene matches. CDR1 and CDR2 (germline): SGHDT, YYEEEE.

The chain couples TRBV3-1 (or the pseudogene TRBV3-2) to TRBJ1-2; TRBD1 matches 11 bases. CDR3 size: 15 residues. V was clipped by 0 bases and J by 4 bases; unmatched bases: 1. The germline CDR1 and CDR2 sequences are LGHDT and YNNKEL (reference sequence). The CDR3 nucleotides are TGTGCCAGCAGCCAAGAGGGACAGGGGGTCTATGGCTACACCTTC. This sequence encodes CASSQEGQGVYGYTF.

In the case of this clone: Germline and junction disagree at one end, which may indicate a read error. The chain recombines TRBV19 with TRBJ1-5; D perhaps matches TRBD1 (5 bases). The germline V gene encodes CDR1 LNHDA and CDR2 SQIVND (reference sequence). This CDR3 has 14 amino acids. This CDR3 is CASSLETAYQPQHF. The DNA for the CDR3 is TGTGCCAGTAGTCTAGAGACAGCCTATCAGCCCCAGCATTTT.

This rearrangement joins TRBV18 to TRBJ1-5; unclear D gene. Germline CDR1 and CDR2: KGHSH and LQKENI. V gave up 2 bases and J gave up 3 bases, with 5 bases separating them. The CDR3 loop spans 13 amino acids. The CDR3 sequence is CASSPGNNQPQHF. The CDR3 nucleotides read TGTGCCAGCTCACCAGGGAACAATCAGCCCCAGCATTTT. The complete variable domain, with remaining parts taken from reference TRBV18 and TRBJ1-5, reads NAGVMQNPRHLVRRRGQEARLRCSPMKGHSHVYWYRQLPEEGLKFMVYLQKENIIDESGMPKERFSAEFPKEGPSILRIQQVVRGDSAAYFCASSPGNNQPQHFGDGTRLSIL.

The chain links TRBV28 to TRBJ2-7, with 10 bases lining up with TRBD1. Germline V gene data show CDR1 as MDHEN and CDR2 as SYDVKM. The CDR3 consists of 17 residues. After removal of 5 bases from V and 3 bases from J, the junction contained 13 bases not matched to a gene. CDR3 in DNA: TGTGCCAGCAGTCCAGGGACAGGGGTTTTCCCGTTCTACGAGCAGTACGTC. It encodes CASSPGTGVFPFYEQYV.

V and J are TRBV19 and TRBJ2-6; D is uncertain. The V gene lost 11 bases and the J gene lost 0 bases, with 5 bases spanning the gap. In germline, CDR1 is LNHDA, CDR2 SQIVND (reference sequence). This CDR3 is built from 12 residues. Here the CDR3 DNA reads TGTGCCGCCCACTCTGGGGCCAACGTCCTGACTTTC. Amino acid sequence: CAAHSGANVLTF.

The J gene is TRBJ2-7, the V gene TRBV15, with TRBD1 matching over 11 bases. This CDR3 region has 15 residues. V shed 5 bases, J shed 4 bases, and the junction held 7 bases outside the gene matches. Germline CDR1 LNHNV, CDR2 YYDKDF (reference sequence). As DNA, the CDR3 is TGTGCCACCAGCGCTGACCGGGACAGGGGGTACGAGCAGTACGTC. This gives the protein CATSADRDRGYEQYV.

The chain has TRBV24-1 and TRBJ2-1, with a weak D call TRBD2 (6 bases). V lost 2 bases to trimming and J lost 5 bases, with 12 bases between them. The CDR3 extends over 15 amino acids. In germline, CDR1 is KGHDR, CDR2 SFDVKD. As DNA, the CDR3 is TGTGCCACCAGTGATTGGCGGACTAATGACAATGAGCAGTTCTTC. It is translated as CATSDWRTNDNEQFF.

J is TRBJ1-2 and V is TRBV19, with a weak D call TRBD1 (5 bases). Trimming pared 1 base from V and 6 bases from J, leaving 12 bases between. The germline CDR1 and CDR2 sequences are LNHDA and SQIVND (reference sequence). The CDR3 runs to 14 residues. The CDR3: CASSIARREDGYTF. The DNA for the CDR3 is TGTGCCAGTAGTATAGCTCGCAGGGAGGATGGCTACACCTTC.

The genes are TRBV7-2 and TRBJ2-3; D remains unclear. This CDR3 has 15 amino acids. Trimming shortened V by 0 bases and J by 1 base, and 8 bases separated the two germline ends. Germline V gene sequence: CDR1 SGHTA, CDR2 FQGNSA. CDR3 region: CASSLAVDGTDTQYF. CDR3 in DNA: TGTGCCAGCAGCTTAGCAGTAGACGGCACAGATACGCAGTATTTT.

The V call is TRBV6-5, the J call TRBJ1-3, with a weak D call TRBD1 (6 bases). The length of the CDR3 is 14 residues. Per the germline V gene, CDR1 is MNHEY and CDR2 is SVGAGI. Between the trimmed V and J ends, which lost 6 bases and 2 bases, there was a span of 11 bases. This chain's CDR3 is CASRQGLTGNTIYF. The CDR3 DNA follows: TGTGCCAGCAGACAGGGTTTGACTGGAAACACCATATATTTT.

The chain joins TRBV18 to TRBJ2-1; the D gene is possibly TRBD1 (6 bases). V was clipped by 2 bases and J by 4 bases, with 18 bases between them. The CDR3 consists of 17 residues. The germline V gene has CDR1 KGHSH and CDR2 LQKENI. CDR3 in DNA: TGTGCCAGCTCACCATTGTCTGCGACAGGCGATTACAATGAGCAGTTCTTC. This gives the protein CASSPLSATGDYNEQFF.

J is TRBJ1-6 and V is TRBV6-5, with D possibly matching TRBD1 (6 bases). The V gene's germline CDR1 is MNHEY and CDR2 SVGAGI. CDR3 length equals 12 residues. V gave up 8 bases and J gave up 10 bases, with 12 bases separating them. CDR3 DNA sequence: TGTGCCAGCGGACAGATTAACTCACCCCTCCACTTT. As protein: CASGQINSPLHF.

Only one count was recorded for this clone. The V call is TRBV28, the J call TRBJ1-2; tentatively, D is TRBD1 (6 bases). Germline V gene sequence: CDR1 MDHEN, CDR2 SYDVKM. The length of the CDR3 is 15 residues. V lost 2 bases and J lost 4, with 14 bases in between. The CDR3 DNA reads as TGTGCCAGCAGTTTAGTGGGGGGCGCGGGCTATGGCTACACCTTC. Residues: CASSLVGGAGYGYTF.

The chain has TRBV7-9 and TRBJ1-2; TRBD1 aligns across 8 bases. Trimming cost V 5 bases and J 6 bases; bases outside gene matches: 11. CDR3 length: 15 amino acids. Germline V gives CDR1 SEHNR, CDR2 FQNEAQ (reference sequence). CDR3 protein: CASSLLQGAGDGYTF. The DNA of the CDR3 is TGTGCCAGCAGCCTCTTGCAGGGGGCAGGAGATGGCTACACCTTC.

In its sample, this clone was seen a few times. The rearrangement joins TRBV15 to TRBJ1-5; 7 nucleotides match TRBD1. Trimming removed 8 bases from V and 4 bases from J; junction bases left unmatched: 5. Germline-derived CDR1 and CDR2 are LNHNV and YYDKDF (reference sequence). The CDR3 is 13 amino acids. For the CDR3, the DNA is TGTGCCACCGGGACAGCTACTAATCAGCCCCAGCATTTT. This gives the protein CATGTATNQPQHF.